This section outlines one T cell receptor (beta chain) sequence together with its context. Its binding antigen is unknown. No base qualities exist here, and no much larger clone lies one base off it. Library method: PCR. These reads were obtained on an Illumina HiSeq 2500. Unique molecular identifiers were incorporated into TCR beta cDNA libraries to reduce PCR and sequencing biases. Some 500,000 cDNA molecules were obtained per 1 to 10 million input T cells, so each molecule approximated one T cell. The patient libraries were prepared and sequenced using the same protocol as the earlier healthy control dataset. Samples belonging to the same batch were prepared together, multiplexed and sequenced on a shared HiSeq lane. Concerning the study's data processing: Raw barcoded reads were processed with MIGEC, and single-read molecular identifier groups were discarded before consensus assembly and CDR3 extraction. VDJtools was used for post-analysis of the clonotype tables, with diversity normalized by down-sampling every dataset to the smallest sample size. In repertoire overlap clustering, CDR3 amino acid sequences, but not nucleotide sequences, were matched to correct batch-related cross-sample contamination. TCRdb handled the public reads itself, with Q25 trimming in fastp and clone calling in MiXCR, and kept productive beta chains. Identical CDR3 proteins give one entry, which carries the most common genes and DNA. The V and J calls were determined by TCRdb, not by the authors. The sample contains fewer than 850,000 distinct CDR3 sequences, about 45% of them found a single time. Roughly 4.9% of the sample goes to the ten largest clones.

Deletion took 6 bases off V and 0 bases off J, with a span of 13 bases between the germline ends. Reading the germline V gene gives CDR1 SQVTM and CDR2 ANQGSEA. The CDR3 runs 14 residues from the cysteine to the phenylalanine. Only CDR3 DNA remains: 42 bases, in frame from the first base. This specimen comes from a study of post-analysis software for immune sequencing data (dated by TCRdb to the mid-2010s). At the level of the whole study: Disease courses on record covered relapsing-remitting, secondary progressive and progressive-relapsing multiple sclerosis, though some patients had no subtype annotation. The patient repertoires were compared against fewer than twelve previously published healthy control repertoires obtained from donors aged roughly 6 to 25 years. A subset of samples was prepared in parallel using single-end sample barcoding, then pooled and co-amplified after Illumina adapter ligation.

The research as a whole found: Normalized Chao1 diversity was significantly lower in multiple sclerosis patients than controls, suggesting substantial peripheral T-cell clonal expansion. The multiple sclerosis patient group was slightly younger than the control group. Strong co-clustering of samples prepared in the same batch was shown by direct clustering with F measure, prompting a batch-effect correction. Four or five TRBV segments, including TRBV5-6, TRBV5-1 and TRBV20-1, were significantly more frequent in patients than controls.

TCR beta repertoires were profiled from peripheral blood of 13 young patients with multiple sclerosis to demonstrate the VDJtools post-analysis software. The patients with multiple sclerosis were children and adolescents between 6 and 15 years of age. The chain couples TRBV29-1 to TRBJ2-3; the best D guess is TRBD2, with 5 bases matching. This TCR was sampled from a girl between 5 and 17 years old with multiple sclerosis. Sequencing was performed on blood. The CDR3 region has the sequence CSVGGPASTDTQYF. The bases read TGCAGCGTCGGCGGGCCAGCTAGCACAGATACGCAGTATTTT.